A single T cell receptor beta chain is shown here with its context. Its specificity is unknown. The data belong to a study of PD-L1 blockade in urothelial cancer. On the study more broadly: When patients started atezolizumab at some point between 2013 and 2014, it was given at 1,200 mg intravenously every 3 weeks. Blood-derived samples held a median roughly 140,000 T cells.

The time point here: peripheral blood 6 weeks after treatment start. Clones were read by immunoSEQ multiplex PCR, and TCRdb kept only the in-frame ones, dropping some. This table has approximately 91,000 clones, roughly 85% appearing once. Regarding the study as a whole: Clones that were tumor-associated expanded more in the blood of durable-benefit patients at 3 weeks.

This CDR3 has 17 residues. The V gene end was trimmed by 1 base and the J gene end by 1 base; junction bases not matched to a gene: 5. Germline V CDR1 and CDR2: KGHSH, LQKENI. The sequencing here drew on PBMCs, taken around atezolizumab (anti-PD-L1) treatment. The receptor was isolated from a man aged 65 to 85 with urothelial cancer. The chain has TRBV18 and TRBJ2-3; 10 bases map to TRBD2. CDR3: CASSPQSGLAGTDTQYF. The CDR3 DNA is TGTGCCAGCTCACCACAGAGCGGACTAGCGGGCACAGATACGCAGTATTTT.